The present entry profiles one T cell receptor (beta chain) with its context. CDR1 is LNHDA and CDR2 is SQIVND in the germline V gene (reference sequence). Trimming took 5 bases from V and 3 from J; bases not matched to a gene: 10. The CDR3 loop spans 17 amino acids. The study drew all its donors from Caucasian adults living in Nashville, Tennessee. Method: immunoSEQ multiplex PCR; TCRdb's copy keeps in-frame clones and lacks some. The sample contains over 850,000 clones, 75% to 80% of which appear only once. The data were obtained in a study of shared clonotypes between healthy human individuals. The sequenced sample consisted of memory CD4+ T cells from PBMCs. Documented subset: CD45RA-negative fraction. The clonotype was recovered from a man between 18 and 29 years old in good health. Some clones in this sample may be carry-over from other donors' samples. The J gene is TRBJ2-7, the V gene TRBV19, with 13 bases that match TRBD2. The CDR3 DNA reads TGTGCCAGTAGTCCGAGGACTAGCGGGAGTCTAGTCTACGAGCAGTACTTC. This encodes CASSPRTSGSLVYEQYF.